These 22 T cell receptor beta chains originate from one sample sequenced in a study of T cells after yellow fever vaccination. TCRdb ran MiXCR on the 5' RACE reads and lists one entry per CDR3 protein. The sample carries more than 300,000 distinct CDR3 sequences, 6.8% recorded once. The sequencing used PBMCs, collected roughly 46 days after the first yellow fever vaccination. The receptors were gathered from a man aged 18 to 35 who received the YFV17D yellow fever vaccine.

This clonotype was recorded a few times. The chain couples TRBV4-3 to TRBJ2-1; weak D call: TRBD2 (6 bases). Per the germline V gene, CDR1 is LGHNA and CDR2 is YSLEER. V was trimmed by 1 base and J by 7 bases, leaving 20 bases between them. The CDR3 loop spans 17 amino acids. The CDR3 here is CASSQAVAEGGKNEQFF. CDR3 DNA sequence: TGCGCCAGCAGCCAAGCCGTGGCGGAGGGAGGAAAGAATGAGCAGTTCTTC.

This clonotype was picked up many times. V and J are TRBV7-2 and TRBJ2-7; the D gene is possibly TRBD1 (5 bases). The CDR3 spans 15 residues. Germline V gene data show CDR1 as SGHTA and CDR2 as FQGNSA. V was shortened by 0 bases and J by 0 bases, with 9 bases between the two germline ends. Written as DNA, the CDR3 is TGTGCCAGCAGCTTAGCGGGGCTAAGCTCCTACGAGCAGTACGTC. Its translation: CASSLAGLSSYEQYV.

Only a few counts were recorded for this clonotype. This chain connects TRBV7-2 to TRBJ2-5, with 8 positions matching TRBD2. The V gene end was trimmed by 6 bases and the J gene end by 2 bases; junction bases not matched to a gene: 8. CDR1 is SGHTA and CDR2 is FQGNSA in the germline V gene. The CDR3 is made up of 15 amino acids. The CDR3 spells CASSWRTSRQETQYF. The CDR3 DNA is TGTGCCAGCAGTTGGAGGACTAGCAGGCAAGAGACCCAGTACTTC.

The gene calls are TRBV29-1 and TRBJ2-7, with D perhaps matching TRBD1 (6 bases). V was shortened by 6 bases and J by 5 bases, with 23 bases between the two germline ends. Germline values: CDR1 SQVTM, CDR2 ANQGSEA. The CDR3 runs 15 residues. The CDR3 loop reads CSVVPLGHRADEQYV. The CDR3 DNA is TGCAGCGTCGTTCCTCTAGGGCACAGGGCAGACGAGCAGTACGTC.

The gene calls are TRBV7-3 and TRBJ2-1; TRBD2 aligns across 11 bases. Trimming cost V 3 bases and J 4 bases; bases outside gene matches: 8. The CDR3 covers 17 residues. CDR1 SGHTA and CDR2 FQGTGA come from the germline V gene. The CDR3 sequence is CASSFSTSGELYNEQFF. CDR3 DNA sequence: TGTGCCAGCAGCTTCTCGACTAGCGGGGAGCTGTACAATGAGCAGTTCTTC.

The CDR3 bases are TGTGCCAGCAGCTTGGTGGACAGATATGGCTACACCTTC. It specifies CASSLVDRYGYTF. This sequence joins TRBV5-5 and TRBJ1-2; D is possibly TRBD1 (6 bases). The germline CDR1 and CDR2 sequences are SGHKS and YYEKEE (reference sequence). Trimming shortened V by 0 bases and J by 5 bases, and 8 bases separated the two germline ends. The CDR3 extends over 13 amino acids.

The table lists this clonotype with a few counts. The J gene is TRBJ1-2, the V gene TRBV6-1, with D possibly matching TRBD1 (5 bases). Deletions cut 3 bases from V and 4 bases from J, with 9 bases between. This CDR3 region has 13 residues. The germline V gene encodes CDR1 MNHNS and CDR2 SASEGT. The CDR3 DNA reads TGTGCCAGCAGTGACAGGGTGACCTATGGCTACACCTTC. It encodes CASSDRVTYGYTF.

This clonotype was seen a few times. The chain has TRBV18 and TRBJ2-5, with D possibly TRBD1 on 7 matching bases. The CDR3 is 16 residues long. Germline V gives CDR1 KGHSH, CDR2 LQKENI. The ends were cut back, 0 bases at V and 2 bases at J, with 13 bases in the middle. The CDR3 here is CASSPPGGTVQETQYF. The DNA of the CDR3 is TGTGCCAGCTCACCACCAGGAGGGACAGTACAAGAGACCCAGTACTTC.

The rearrangement links TRBV11-1 to TRBJ2-5; D gene unclear. The CDR3 contains 13 residues. Germline-derived CDR1 and CDR2 are SGHAT and FQDESV (reference sequence). Trimming left V 4 bases short and J 2 bases short, with 8 bases between. CDR3 amino acids: CASSSSIQETQYF. Here the CDR3 DNA reads TGTGCCAGCAGCTCCTCGATACAAGAGACCCAGTACTTC.

This chain links TRBV7-9 with TRBJ1-4; maybe TRBD1 (6 bases). The CDR3 totals 13 residues. V lost 2 bases and J 6 bases, leaving 7 bases between the germline ends. Germline values: CDR1 SEHNR, CDR2 FQNEAQ (reference sequence). CDR3 region: CASSLQGHEKLFF. For the CDR3, the DNA is TGTGCCAGCAGCTTACAGGGGCATGAAAAACTGTTTTTT.

This clonotype was seen more than once but under ten times. The chain couples TRBV7-2 to TRBJ1-1, with D maybe TRBD1 (5 bases). Germline loops: CDR1 SGHTA, CDR2 FQGNSA. The CDR3 loop spans 15 amino acids. Trimming cost V 5 bases and J 5 bases, with 18 bases left between them. CDR3 DNA sequence: TGTGCCAGCAGCGGGGGGGGGATTTATGGGACTGAAGCTTTCTTT. Residues: CASSGGGIYGTEAFF.

This chain joins TRBV5-1 and TRBJ1-1, with D possibly being TRBD1 (5 bases). This CDR3 region has 14 residues. V was shortened by 7 bases and J by 2 bases, with 15 bases between the two germline ends. Looked up from germline, CDR1 is SGHRS and CDR2 is YFSETQ. This CDR3 reads CASAGAAGNTEAFF. Here the CDR3 DNA reads TGCGCCAGCGCCGGGGCAGCGGGTAACACTGAAGCTTTCTTT.

The chain's CDR3 is CASSLRTSGIQQETQYF. In DNA, the CDR3 is TGTGCCAGCAGCTTACGGACTAGCGGGATTCAACAAGAGACCCAGTACTTC. The chain carries TRBV7-2 and TRBJ2-5; TRBD2 agrees at 12 bases. The V gene end was trimmed by 2 bases and the J gene end by 2 bases; junction bases not matched to a gene: 6. The V gene's germline CDR1 is SGHTA and CDR2 FQGNSA. This CDR3 contains 17 residues.

The chain employs TRBV30 and TRBJ1-5, with no clear D. CDR1 is GTSNPN and CDR2 is SVGIG in the germline V gene (reference sequence). CDR3 size: 13 residues. V was shortened by 2 bases and J by 7 bases, with 12 bases between the two germline ends. The CDR3 nucleotides read TGTGCCTGGAGTTCTTCGGGGAACCAGCCCCAGCATTTT. Translation: CAWSSSGNQPQHF.

The chain employs TRBV29-1 and TRBJ2-1, with 9 bases that match TRBD2. V was clipped by 2 bases and J by 5 bases; unmatched bases: 7. The CDR3 is made up of 15 amino acids. Germline-derived CDR1 and CDR2 are SQVTM and ANQGSEA. CDR3 bases: TGCAGCGTTGAACTTCCTAGCGGGGTCGACAATGAGCAGTTCTTC. Translation gives CSVELPSGVDNEQFF.

V is TRBV7-9 and J is TRBJ1-2; 8 bases agree with TRBD1. CDR1 SEHNR and CDR2 FQNEAQ come from the germline V gene (reference sequence). The CDR3 extends over 14 amino acids. V lost 2 bases to trimming and J lost 5 bases; unmatched junction nucleotides: 4. The CDR3 sequence is CASSLTGGTYGYTF. The DNA for the CDR3 is TGTGCCAGCAGCTTAACAGGGGGAACGTATGGCTACACCTTC.

This clonotype was counted a few times. The chain carries TRBV5-4 and TRBJ2-5; 7 nucleotides align to TRBD1. V dropped 0 bases and J dropped 5; count of bases not matched to a gene: 7. CDR3 size: 15 residues. The germline V gene encodes CDR1 SGHNT and CDR2 YYREEE (reference sequence). This CDR3 reads CASSLGRQGYETQYF. CDR3 in DNA: TGTGCCAGCAGCTTGGGAAGACAGGGTTACGAGACCCAGTACTTC.

V gene TRBV20-1 combines with J gene TRBJ1-2, with TRBD1 matching over 8 bases. Germline lookup yields CDR1 DFQATT and CDR2 SNEGSKA (reference sequence). The CDR3 is 15 residues long. Trimming cost V 1 base and J 5 bases; bases outside gene matches: 9. The CDR3 sequence: CSARVGSGGAYGYTF. CDR3 coding DNA: TGCAGTGCTAGAGTAGGGTCAGGGGGCGCGTATGGCTACACCTTC.

V usage is TRBV5-6 and J usage is TRBJ2-7; no reliable D call. The V gene lost 0 bases and the J gene lost 9 bases, with 13 bases spanning the gap. Germline V CDR1 and CDR2: SGHDT, YYEEEE. The CDR3 has 13 residues. This CDR3 is CASSLGAASTQYV. The CDR3 DNA follows: TGTGCCAGCAGCTTGGGGGCGGCCTCAACGCAGTACGTC.

This clonotype turned up a few times. J is TRBJ1-6 and V is TRBV4-3; D gene unclear. Germline lookup yields CDR1 LGHNA and CDR2 YSLEER. V was cut by 2 bases and J by 6 bases, with 5 bases left in between. CDR3 length equals 13 residues. The CDR3 loop is CASSQQANSPLHF. CDR3 sequence (DNA): TGCGCCAGCAGCCAACAAGCTAATTCACCCCTCCACTTT.

This clonotype came up a few times. CDR3 in DNA: TGTGCCAGCAGCCTGCTTTACAGGCGTGAAAACATTCAGTACTTC. This codes for CASSLLYRRENIQYF. V usage is TRBV7-2 and J usage is TRBJ2-4; weak D call: TRBD1 (5 bases). Germline lookup yields CDR1 SGHTA and CDR2 FQGNSA. This CDR3 is 15 amino acids long. The germline V and J ends were trimmed by 5 bases and 5 bases, with 16 bases remaining between them.

This clonotype showed up just a few times. V gene TRBV4-1 combines with J gene TRBJ1-5, with D uncertain. CDR1 and CDR2 from the germline V gene are MGHRA and YSYEKL. The V gene lost 3 bases and the J gene lost 3 bases, with 12 bases spanning the gap. The CDR3 sequence is 15 residues long. CDR3 DNA sequence: TGCGCCAGCAGCCACGCCCCTACTGCCAATCAGCCCCAGCATTTT. Amino acid sequence: CASSHAPTANQPQHF.